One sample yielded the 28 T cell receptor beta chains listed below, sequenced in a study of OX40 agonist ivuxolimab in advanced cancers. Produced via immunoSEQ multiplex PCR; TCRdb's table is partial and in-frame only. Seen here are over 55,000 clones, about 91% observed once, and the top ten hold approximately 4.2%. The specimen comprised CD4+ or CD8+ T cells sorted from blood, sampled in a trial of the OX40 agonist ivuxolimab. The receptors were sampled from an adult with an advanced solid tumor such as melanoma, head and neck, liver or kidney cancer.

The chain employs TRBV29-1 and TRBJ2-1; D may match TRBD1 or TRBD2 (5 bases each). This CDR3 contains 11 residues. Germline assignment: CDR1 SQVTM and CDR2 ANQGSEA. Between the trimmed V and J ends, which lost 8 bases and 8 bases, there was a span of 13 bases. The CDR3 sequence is CSPGTSDEQFF. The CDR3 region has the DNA TGCAGCCCCGGGACCAGCGATGAGCAGTTCTTC.

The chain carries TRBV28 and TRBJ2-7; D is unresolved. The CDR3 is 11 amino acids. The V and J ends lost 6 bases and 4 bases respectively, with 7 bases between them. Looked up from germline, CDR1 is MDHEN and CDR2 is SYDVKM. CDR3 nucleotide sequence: TGTGCCAGCAGGTTAGGGTACGAGCAGTACTTC. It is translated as CASRLGYEQYF.

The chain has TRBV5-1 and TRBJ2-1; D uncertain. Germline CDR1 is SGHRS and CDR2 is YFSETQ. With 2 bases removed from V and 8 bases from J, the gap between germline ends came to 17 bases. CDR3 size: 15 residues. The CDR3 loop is CASSFFQAQSDEQFF. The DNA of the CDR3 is TGCGCCAGCAGCTTTTTTCAGGCCCAGAGCGATGAGCAGTTCTTC. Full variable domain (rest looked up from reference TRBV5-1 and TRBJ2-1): KAGVTQTPRYLIKTRGQQVTLSCSPISGHRSVSWYQQTPGQGLQFLFEYFSETQRNKGNFPGRFSGRQFSNSRSEMNVSTLELGDSALYLCASSFFQAQSDEQFFGPGTRLTVL.

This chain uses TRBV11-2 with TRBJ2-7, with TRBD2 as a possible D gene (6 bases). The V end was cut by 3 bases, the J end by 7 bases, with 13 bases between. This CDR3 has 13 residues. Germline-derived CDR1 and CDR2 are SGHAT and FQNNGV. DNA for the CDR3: TGTGCCAGCAGCTTGACTAGGTCTTGGGAGCAGTACTTC. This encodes CASSLTRSWEQYF.

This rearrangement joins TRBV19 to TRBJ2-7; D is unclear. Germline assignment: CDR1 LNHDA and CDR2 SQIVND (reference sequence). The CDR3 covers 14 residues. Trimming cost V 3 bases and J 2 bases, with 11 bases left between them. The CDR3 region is CASSILDGTYEQYF. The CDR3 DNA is TGTGCCAGTAGTATTTTGGACGGTACCTACGAGCAGTACTTC.

CDR3 residues: CASTGSLDTQYF. The CDR3 DNA reads TGTGCCAGCACCGGGAGCTTGGATACGCAGTATTTT. This chain joins TRBV2 and TRBJ2-3, with D possibly matching TRBD2 (6 bases). The CDR3 sequence is 12 residues long. Germline CDR1 SNHLY, CDR2 FYNNEI. The V end was cut by 7 bases, the J end by 6 bases, with 11 bases between.

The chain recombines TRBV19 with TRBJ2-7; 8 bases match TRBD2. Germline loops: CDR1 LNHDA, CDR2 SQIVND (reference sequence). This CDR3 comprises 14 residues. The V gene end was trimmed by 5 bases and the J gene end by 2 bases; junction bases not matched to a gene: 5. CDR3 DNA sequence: TGTGCCAGTAGTCCACTAGCGGAAGCCTACGAGCAGTACTTC. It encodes CASSPLAEAYEQYF.

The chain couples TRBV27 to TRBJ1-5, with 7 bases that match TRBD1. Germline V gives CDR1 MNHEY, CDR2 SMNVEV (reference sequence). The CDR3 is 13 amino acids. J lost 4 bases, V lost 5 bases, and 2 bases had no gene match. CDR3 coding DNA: TGTGCCAGCAGTCCGACAGGGAATCAGCCCCAGCATTTT. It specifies CASSPTGNQPQHF.

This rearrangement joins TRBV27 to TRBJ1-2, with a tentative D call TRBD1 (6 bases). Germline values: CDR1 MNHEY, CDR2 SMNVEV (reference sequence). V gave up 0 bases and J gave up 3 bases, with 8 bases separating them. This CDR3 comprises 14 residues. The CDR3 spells CASSLSAGDYGYTF. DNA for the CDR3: TGTGCCAGCAGTTTATCCGCAGGGGACTATGGCTACACCTTC.

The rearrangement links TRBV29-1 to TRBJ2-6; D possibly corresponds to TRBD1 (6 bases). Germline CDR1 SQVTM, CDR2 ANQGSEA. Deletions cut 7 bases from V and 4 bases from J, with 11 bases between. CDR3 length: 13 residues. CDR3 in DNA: TGCAGCGCAGGGGCGGCAGGGGCCAACGTCCTGACTTTC. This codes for CSAGAAGANVLTF.

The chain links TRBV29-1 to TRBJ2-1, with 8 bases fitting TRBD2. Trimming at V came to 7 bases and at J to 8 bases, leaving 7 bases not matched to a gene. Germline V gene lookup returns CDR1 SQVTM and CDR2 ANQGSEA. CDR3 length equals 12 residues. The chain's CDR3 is CSAYWTSYEQFF. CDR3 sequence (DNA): TGCAGCGCCTACTGGACTAGCTATGAGCAGTTCTTC.

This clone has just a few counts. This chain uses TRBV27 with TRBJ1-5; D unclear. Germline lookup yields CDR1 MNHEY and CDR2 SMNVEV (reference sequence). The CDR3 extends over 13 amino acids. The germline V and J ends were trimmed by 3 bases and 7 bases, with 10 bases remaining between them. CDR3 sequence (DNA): TGTGCCAGCAGTTTTTCTATCCAACAGCCCCAGCATTTT. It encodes CASSFSIQQPQHF.

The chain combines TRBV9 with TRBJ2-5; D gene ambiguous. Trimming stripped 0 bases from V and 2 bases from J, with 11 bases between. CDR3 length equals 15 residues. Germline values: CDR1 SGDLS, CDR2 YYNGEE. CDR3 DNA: TGTGCCAGCAGCGTAGGTGGTGCGGAGCAAGAGACCCAGTACTTC. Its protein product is CASSVGGAEQETQYF.

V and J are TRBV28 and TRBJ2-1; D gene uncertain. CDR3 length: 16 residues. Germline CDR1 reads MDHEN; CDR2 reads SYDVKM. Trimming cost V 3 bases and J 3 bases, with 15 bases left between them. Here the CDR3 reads CASSLGPLENYNEQFF. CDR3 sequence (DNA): TGTGCCAGCAGTTTGGGCCCCTTGGAAAACTACAATGAGCAGTTCTTC.

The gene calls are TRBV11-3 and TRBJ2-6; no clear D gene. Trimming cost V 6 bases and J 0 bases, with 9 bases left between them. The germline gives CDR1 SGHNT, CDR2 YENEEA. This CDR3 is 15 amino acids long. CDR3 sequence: CASRLHRSGANVLTF. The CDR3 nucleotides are TGTGCCAGCAGGTTACATCGCTCTGGGGCCAACGTCCTGACTTTC.

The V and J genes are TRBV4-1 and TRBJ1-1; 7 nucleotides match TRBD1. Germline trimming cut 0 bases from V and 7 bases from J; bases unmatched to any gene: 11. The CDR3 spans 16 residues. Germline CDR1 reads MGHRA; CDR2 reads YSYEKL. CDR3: CASSQDFGLGQNEAFF. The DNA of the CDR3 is TGCGCCAGCAGCCAAGATTTCGGACTGGGACAGAATGAAGCTTTCTTT.

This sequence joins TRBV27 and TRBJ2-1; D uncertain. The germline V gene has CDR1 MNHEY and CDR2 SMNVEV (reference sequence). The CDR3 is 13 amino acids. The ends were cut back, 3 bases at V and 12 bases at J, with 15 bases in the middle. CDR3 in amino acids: CASSFSPLDGQFF. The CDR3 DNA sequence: TGTGCCAGCAGTTTCTCCCCCCTCGATGGGCAGTTCTTC.

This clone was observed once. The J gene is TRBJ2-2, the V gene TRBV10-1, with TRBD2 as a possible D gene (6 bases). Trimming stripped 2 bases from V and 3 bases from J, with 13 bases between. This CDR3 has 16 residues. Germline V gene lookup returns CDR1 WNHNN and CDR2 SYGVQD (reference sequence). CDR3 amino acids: CASSELWDSDTGELFF. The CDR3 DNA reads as TGCGCCAGCAGTGAGCTATGGGACTCCGACACCGGGGAGCTGTTTTTT.

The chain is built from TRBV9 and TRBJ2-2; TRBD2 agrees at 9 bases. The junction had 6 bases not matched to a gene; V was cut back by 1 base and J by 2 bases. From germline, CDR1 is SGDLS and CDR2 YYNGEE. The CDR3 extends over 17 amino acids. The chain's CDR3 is CASSVNSLAGNTGELFF. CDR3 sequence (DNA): TGTGCCAGCAGCGTAAATTCACTAGCGGGTAACACCGGGGAGCTGTTTTTT.

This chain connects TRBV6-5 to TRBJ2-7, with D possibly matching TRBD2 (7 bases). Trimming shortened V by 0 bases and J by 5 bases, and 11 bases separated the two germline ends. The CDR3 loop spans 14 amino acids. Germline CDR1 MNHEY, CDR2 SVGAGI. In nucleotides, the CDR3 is TGTGCCAGCAGTTACTCGGGGGGGCTTAACGAGCAGTACTTC. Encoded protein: CASSYSGGLNEQYF.

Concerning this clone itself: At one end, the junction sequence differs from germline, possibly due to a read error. CDR3 bases: TGTGCCAGCAGCTCGGGACAGGGTCTTGAGTTT. It translates to CASSSGQGLEF. The genes are TRBV7-9 and TRBJ1-5; TRBD1 matches 9 bases. CDR3 length equals 11 residues. The germline CDR1 and CDR2 sequences are SEHNR and FQNEAQ (reference sequence).

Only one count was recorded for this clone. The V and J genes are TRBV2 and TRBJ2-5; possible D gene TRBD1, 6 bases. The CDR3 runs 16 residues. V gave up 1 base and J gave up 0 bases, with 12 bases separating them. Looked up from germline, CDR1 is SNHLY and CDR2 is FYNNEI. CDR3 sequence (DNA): TGTGCCAGCAGTGAAGGTAGGGGGAAGTACCAAGAGACCCAGTACTTC. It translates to CASSEGRGKYQETQYF. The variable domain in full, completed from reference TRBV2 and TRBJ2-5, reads EPEVTQTPSHQVTQMGQEVILRCVPISNHLYFYWYRQILGQKVEFLVSFYNNEISEKSEIFDDQFSVERPDGSNFTLKIRSTKLEDSAMYFCASSEGRGKYQETQYFGPGTRLLVL.

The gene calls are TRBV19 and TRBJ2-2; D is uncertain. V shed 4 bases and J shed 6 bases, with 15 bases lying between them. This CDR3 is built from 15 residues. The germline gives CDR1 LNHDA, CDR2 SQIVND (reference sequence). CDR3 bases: TGTGCCAGTAGTACCTTTGGGGATTCGCCCGGGGAGCTGTTTTTT. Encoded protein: CASSTFGDSPGELFF.

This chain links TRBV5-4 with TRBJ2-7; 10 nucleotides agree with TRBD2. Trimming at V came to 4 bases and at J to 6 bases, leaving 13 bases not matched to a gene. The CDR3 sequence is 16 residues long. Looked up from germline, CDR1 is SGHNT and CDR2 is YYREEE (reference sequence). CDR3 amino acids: CASSQGLAPGGFEQYF. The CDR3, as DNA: TGTGCCAGCAGCCAGGGACTAGCGCCTGGAGGCTTCGAGCAGTACTTC. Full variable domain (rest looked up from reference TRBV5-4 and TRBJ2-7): ETGVTQSPTHLIKTRGQQVTLRCSSQSGHNTVSWYQQALGQGPQFIFQYYREEENGRGNFPPRFSGLQFPNYSSELNVNALELDDSALYLCASSQGLAPGGFEQYFGPGTRLTVT.

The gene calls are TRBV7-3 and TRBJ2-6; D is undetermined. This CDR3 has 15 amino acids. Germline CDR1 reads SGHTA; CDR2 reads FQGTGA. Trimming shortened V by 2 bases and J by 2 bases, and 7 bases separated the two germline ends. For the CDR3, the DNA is TGTGCCAGCAGCTTACTAGGGACTGGGGCCAACGTCCTGACTTTC. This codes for CASSLLGTGANVLTF.

The DNA of the CDR3 is TGTGCCAGCAGTTTCCAGGGATCCGGGGAGCTGTTTTTT. This gives the protein CASSFQGSGELFF. The chain is built from TRBV28 and TRBJ2-2; TRBD1 is a possible D gene (5 bases). Germline CDR1 reads MDHEN; CDR2 reads SYDVKM. The CDR3 length is 13 residues. V was trimmed by 3 bases and J by 6 bases, leaving 8 bases between them.

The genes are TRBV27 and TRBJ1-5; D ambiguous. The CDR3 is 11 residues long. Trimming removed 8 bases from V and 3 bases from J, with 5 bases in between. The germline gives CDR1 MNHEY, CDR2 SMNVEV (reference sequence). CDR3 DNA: TGTGCCAGCGGGTTCAATCAGCCCCAGCATTTT. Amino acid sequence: CASGFNQPQHF.

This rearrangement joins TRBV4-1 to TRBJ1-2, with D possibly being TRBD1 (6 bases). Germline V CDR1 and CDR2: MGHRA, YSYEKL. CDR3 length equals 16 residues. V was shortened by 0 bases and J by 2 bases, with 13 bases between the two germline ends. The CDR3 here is CASSQEDSGANYGYTF. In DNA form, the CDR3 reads TGCGCCAGCAGCCAAGAAGATTCGGGGGCAAACTATGGCTACACCTTC.